Below, 18 T cell receptor beta chains from the same sample are listed, as sequenced in a study of cytomegalovirus exposure and HLA in healthy donors. This PCR relied on a set of 60 Vbeta primers and 13 Jbeta primers. TCRdb's copy holds only in-frame clones and misses some; the assay was immunoSEQ multiplex PCR. The table lists 150,000 or so clones, 83% of them singletons. The sequencing input was PBMCs. All receptors derive from a man aged 45-65 years in good health and CMV-seropositive.

In regard to this clone: In the same sample, other DNA sequences code for this CDR3. The genes are TRBV6-5 and TRBJ2-5; D not resolved. From germline, CDR1 is MNHEY and CDR2 SVGAGI. The CDR3 runs to 12 residues. V lost 3 bases, J lost 2 bases, and 4 bases lay in between. The CDR3 nucleotides are TGTGCCAGCAGTTATTCACAAGAGACCCAGTACTTC. Translation gives CASSYSQETQYF.

The gene calls are TRBV9 and TRBJ2-7; D not resolved. Germline values: CDR1 SGDLS, CDR2 YYNGEE. The CDR3 runs to 14 residues. Trimming left V 4 bases short and J 0 bases short, with 11 bases between. The CDR3 sequence: CASSSSGNSYEQYF. Written as DNA, the CDR3 is TGTGCCAGCAGCTCCTCAGGTAACTCCTACGAGCAGTACTTC.

The chain combines TRBV27 with TRBJ1-1; D not resolved. CDR1 is MNHEY and CDR2 is SMNVEV in the germline V gene (reference sequence). This CDR3 contains 13 residues. The V and J ends lost 4 bases and 6 bases respectively, with 12 bases between them. CDR3 nucleotides: TGTGCCAGCAGTTACTCCCTGGGCGCTGAAGCTTTCTTT. As protein: CASSYSLGAEAFF.

The chain employs TRBV5-1 and TRBJ2-3; a possible D gene is TRBD1 (5 bases). Germline CDR1 is SGHRS and CDR2 is YFSETQ. V was shortened by 2 bases and J by 5 bases, with 12 bases between the two germline ends. The length of the CDR3 is 14 residues. The DNA of the CDR3 is TGCGCCAGCAGCTTCGGGCAGGGTGGAGATACGCAGTATTTT. Amino acids: CASSFGQGGDTQYF. Full variable domain (remainder filled in from reference TRBV5-1 and TRBJ2-3): KAGVTQTPRYLIKTRGQQVTLSCSPISGHRSVSWYQQTPGQGLQFLFEYFSETQRNKGNFPGRFSGRQFSNSRSEMNVSTLELGDSALYLCASSFGQGGDTQYFGPGTRLTVL.

The chain is built from TRBV7-2 and TRBJ2-5; perhaps TRBD1 as D (7 bases). The end of the DNA fits TRBJ2-7 better, so the J call may be wrong. Germline CDR1 SGHTA, CDR2 FQGNSA. The CDR3 is 14 residues long. The CDR3 here is CASRSGDSSYEQYF. In DNA form, the CDR3 reads TGTGCCAGCAGATCGGGGGACAGCTCCTACGAGCAGTACTTC.

The rearrangement links TRBV5-1 to TRBJ1-2, with 8 bases that match TRBD1. CDR1 and CDR2 (germline): SGHRS, YFSETQ. This CDR3 has 15 residues. V was clipped by 2 bases and J by 6 bases; unmatched bases: 9. The CDR3 nucleotides are TGCGCCAGCAGCTTTACCGGACAGGGTGTAGATGGCTACACCTTC. Translating it yields CASSFTGQGVDGYTF.

The V gene is TRBV29-1, the J gene TRBJ1-2, with 7 bases aligning to TRBD1. Germline trimming cut 6 bases from V and 6 bases from J; bases unmatched to any gene: 22. The CDR3 sequence is 17 residues long. CDR1 is SQVTM, CDR2 ANQGSEA, per germline. For the CDR3, the DNA is TGCAGCGTCGGTGCGAGACAGCAGGGGGGCTCGGGGGATGGCTACACCTTC. Amino acids: CSVGARQQGGSGDGYTF.

This clone was seen just once. The chain combines TRBV4-2 with TRBJ2-2, with D unclear. The CDR3 has 15 amino acids. Trimming took 1 base from V and 7 from J, leaving 13 bases between them. The germline gives CDR1 LGHNA, CDR2 YNFKEQ. CDR3 region: CASSQGAKNLGELFF. CDR3 DNA sequence: TGTGCCAGCAGCCAAGGCGCCAAGAACCTCGGGGAGCTGTTTTTT.

This clone turned up a few times. This chain connects TRBV5-6 to TRBJ1-1; D is unresolved. The CDR3 runs 13 residues. Germline V gene lookup returns CDR1 SGHDT and CDR2 YYEEEE. V was trimmed by 4 bases and J by 2 bases, leaving 9 bases between them. The CDR3 region is CASSQEHNTEAFF. As DNA, the CDR3 is TGTGCCAGCAGCCAAGAGCACAACACTGAAGCTTTCTTT.

V and J are TRBV28 and TRBJ1-3, with D tentatively TRBD1 (5 bases). Germline values: CDR1 MDHEN, CDR2 SYDVKM. This CDR3 has 18 residues. V was pared by 7 bases and J by 0 bases, with 22 bases between. The CDR3 region is CASTTPLGGGYSGNTIYF. CDR3 DNA sequence: TGTGCCAGCACCACCCCCCTCGGGGGGGGTTACTCTGGAAACACCATATATTTT.

The chain is built from TRBV9 and TRBJ2-1; D is perhaps TRBD1 (5 bases). The germline gives CDR1 SGDLS, CDR2 YYNGEE. Trimming took 4 bases from V and 5 from J, leaving 13 bases between them. The CDR3 contains 14 residues. As DNA, the CDR3 is TGTGCCAGCAGCTTCGGTAGGGGAAACAATGAGCAGTTCTTC. Residues: CASSFGRGNNEQFF.

The chain joins TRBV7-9 to TRBJ1-1, with 9 bases lining up with TRBD1. With V trimmed by 4 bases and J by 4 bases, 7 bases remained unmatched. This CDR3 is 15 amino acids long. Germline V CDR1 and CDR2: SEHNR, FQNEAQ (reference sequence). The CDR3 region has the DNA TGTGCCAGCAGCTCAGGGACAGGGAAGGCCACTGAAGCTTTCTTT. Translated, it gives CASSSGTGKATEAFF.

V usage is TRBV14 and J usage is TRBJ1-6, with D perhaps TRBD1 (6 bases). The V end was cut by 3 bases, the J end by 5 bases, with 11 bases between. The CDR3 length is 15 residues. Looked up from germline, CDR1 is SGHDN and CDR2 is FVKESK. CDR3: CASSHKTGNNSPLHF. In DNA, the CDR3 is TGTGCCAGCAGCCATAAAACAGGGAATAATTCACCCCTCCACTTT.

This rearrangement joins TRBV10-3 to TRBJ1-3; D is ambiguous. Germline values: CDR1 ENHRY, CDR2 SYGVKD. The CDR3 is 15 amino acids. Trimming left V 7 bases short and J 0 bases short, with 13 bases between. The CDR3 sequence: CAIMRSGDSGNTIYF. DNA of the CDR3: TGTGCCATCATGAGGAGCGGGGACTCTGGAAACACCATATATTTT.

V is TRBV7-9 and J is TRBJ1-3; D gene ambiguous. Germline values: CDR1 SEHNR, CDR2 FQNEAQ (reference sequence). CDR3 length equals 14 residues. The germline V and J ends were trimmed by 5 bases and 0 bases, with 8 bases remaining between them. CDR3 bases: TGTGCCAGCAGCCAGAGCGTCTCTGGAAACACCATATATTTT. It codes for CASSQSVSGNTIYF. The variable domain in full, with the rest retrieved from reference TRBV7-9 and TRBJ1-3, is DTGVSQNPRHKITKRGQNVTFRCDPISEHNRLYWYRQTLGQGPEFLTYFQNEAQLEKSRLLSDRFSAERPKGSFSTLEIQRTEQGDSAMYLCASSQSVSGNTIYFGEGSWLTVV.

This chain links TRBV11-1 with TRBJ2-2; 10 bases line up with TRBD2. The germline CDR1 and CDR2 sequences are SGHAT and FQDESV (reference sequence). V lost 6 bases and J lost 2; bases outside the gene matches: 9. The CDR3 sequence is 17 residues long. The CDR3 DNA follows: TGTGCCAGCAGGGGCGCTAGCGGGGGCCTCAACACCGGGGAGCTGTTTTTT. This translates into CASRGASGGLNTGELFF.

This clone was recorded once. V is TRBV10-1 and J is TRBJ2-1, with 14 bases fitting TRBD2. This CDR3 contains 15 residues. CDR1 is WNHNN and CDR2 is SYGVQD in the germline V gene (reference sequence). Trimming took 3 bases from V and 8 from J; bases not matched to a gene: 3. This CDR3 reads CASSDGLAGGDEQFF. As DNA, the CDR3 is TGCGCCAGCAGTGACGGACTAGCGGGGGGCGATGAGCAGTTCTTC.

The CDR3, as DNA: TGCGCCAGCAGCTTGTCCGACCCGGGGAAGACTGAAGCTTTCTTT. It codes for CASSLSDPGKTEAFF. The chain carries TRBV5-1 and TRBJ1-1; D is undetermined. Trimming removed 1 base from V and 5 bases from J, with 15 bases in between. The CDR3 runs to 15 residues. Per the germline V gene, CDR1 is SGHRS and CDR2 is YFSETQ. The variable domain in full, completed from reference TRBV5-1 and TRBJ1-1, reads KAGVTQTPRYLIKTRGQQVTLSCSPISGHRSVSWYQQTPGQGLQFLFEYFSETQRNKGNFPGRFSGRQFSNSRSEMNVSTLELGDSALYLCASSLSDPGKTEAFFGQGTRLTVV.